This TCR beta chain was captured by sequencing in a study of T cell repertoires in ileal Crohn's disease (dated by TCRdb to between 2019 and 2020). For the study in its entirety: The median duration of disease was approximately eight years, and at the time of surgery 35% to 45% of patients were active smokers. Every patient underwent surgery because of a complication, which was stricturing disease in approximately 61% and penetrating disease in roughly 40%. Roughly half of the patients were given postoperative therapy, with roughly 20 on anti-TNF agents and 10 to 12 on thiopurines. The TCR repertoire was analysed in approximately 61 patients with Crohn's disease drawn from a prospective multicentre cohort. The study was conducted in parallel with a multicentre cohort that was designed to identify predictors of early endoscopic recurrence following ileocolonic resection. Endoscopic postoperative recurrence was defined by a Rutgeerts score above i0. A total of around 150 mucosal samples from 57 patients were sequenced, with samples obtained at several locations on the surgical specimen and at postoperative endoscopy.

To be eligible, patients had to be adults with ileal or ileocolonic Crohn's disease and an indication for ileocolonic resection. Before DNA extraction, whole ileal mucosal biopsies were kept frozen at -80 degrees C. Genomic DNA was isolated from frozen whole biopsies using a TRizol-based method, and the DNA was quantified with a NanoDrop 2000 spectrophotometer. Overall study outcomes, separate from this receptor: Sorted CD8 T cells carried more high-frequency clones than CD4 T cells, suggesting mucosal expansions were mainly CD8. Higher high-frequency clone percentages at surgery were associated with endoscopic recurrence; all patients with clonality above 26.8% (18/57) had recurrence. Mucosal CD4 and CD8 T cells were sorted and sequenced only in a subgroup of patients, the size of which was not stated. Patients who were active smokers at surgery had a significantly higher proportion of clonal expansions than non-smokers (roughly 24% vs 19%, p=0.02).

For commercial TCRB immunosequencing, about 500 nanograms of biopsy DNA were submitted for each sample. CDR3 regions were amplified from genomic DNA by Adaptive Biotechnology using a two-step, amplification bias-controlled multiplex PCR. Primers covering every V and J gene segment were used in the first PCR, while barcodes and Illumina adapters were added in the second PCR. An Illumina instrument was used to sequence the CDR3 libraries. In the original analysis: Analysis combined the vendor-provided pipelines with custom analysis of raw data in R/Bioconductor under R version 3.3.0. Clonality, which ranges from 0 to 1, was calculated as the inverse of the normalised Shannon entropy across all productive clones. The repertoire share taken up by the top 100 clones defined high-frequency clones, and only clones that passed a 95% confidence test were kept. Repertoire diversity was measured with the Simpson index, and overlap between samples was measured with the Morisita-Horn index. TCRdb retrieved this table from immuneACCESS and kept in-frame rearrangements only. Not all clones are present; in checked studies, unresolved V genes account for under half, and no reason is known for the remainder. V and J calls and clone size are as listed in that table; D and trimming were resolved from the DNA. The sample table shows about 5,500 clones, and 80% are seen once. The ten largest clones capture roughly 25% of the sample.

The junction carries 7 bases between V and J, which are trimmed by 3 bases and 4 bases respectively. Reading from cysteine to phenylalanine, the CDR3 counts 13 amino acids. Only the CDR3 DNA is retained, 39 bases long and in frame from the first base. CDR1 and CDR2, per the germline V gene, are SNHLY and FYNNEI. This clone was counted once. What antigen it recognizes has not been identified. No clone much larger than this one lies a single base away; base qualities are absent. The receptor's source is an adult with Crohn's disease. The sequenced sample was ileal tissue. The sequence joins TRBV2 to TRBJ2-1, with the D gene call left open. The DNA sequence is as follows: TGTGCCAGCAGTGACACAAATTACAATGAGCAGTTCTTC. This gives the protein CASSDTNYNEQFF.